A single TCR beta chain is shown here with its context. Its cognate antigen is unknown. This may arise from a read error, as a much more abundant clone is one base away. Full-length variable regions came from constant-region reverse primers plus semi-nested Nested Universal Primer A PCR. TCRdb re-called the 5' RACE reads with MiXCR, one entry per CDR3 protein. The table shows 40,000 to 65,000 distinct CDR3 sequences, with approximately 24% occurring only once. CD25-based Treg depletion was applied to purified naive CD4+ T cells. Trimming removed 4 bases at V and 6 bases at J, with 9 bases between. In germline, CDR1 is MNHEY, CDR2 SVGAGI. The CDR3 is 12 residues long. Findings of the study overall: Tumor Tregs overlapped most with tumor, then blood, naive CD4+ cells.

The sample comprised tumor-infiltrating naive CD4+ T cells sorted from the breast tumor. Stated subset: naive CD4+ T cells, CD4+CD45RA+CD25-. The sequence came from a female donor with breast cancer. V and J are TRBV6-5 and TRBJ1-1; D unresolved. The CDR3 bases are TGTGCCAGCAGTTCCTTCAACGCTGAAGCTTTCTTT. This encodes CASSSFNAEAFF.